This is a list of T cell receptor beta chains from one sample in a study of human T cells and chemical hapten exposure. TCRdb independently ran MiXCR on the RACE reads; one entry per CDR3 protein. The data hold about 84,000 distinct CDR3 sequences, with roughly a tenth observed a single time. The sample here was whole blood, taken in connection with sensitization to the hapten diphenylcyclopropenone (DPC). The receptor set was obtained from a woman between 50 and 59 years old with alopecia areata. Some clones in this sample may be carry-over from other donors' samples. Each CDR3 is given with its conserved first and last residue. Fields, in order: CDR3 DNA, CDR3 protein, D gene, clone size, J gene, V gene. A D gene is named only where the DNA matches it firmly. Clone size is given for some rows only: seen once, a few or many times, or a class if the clone is expanded.

TGTGCCAGCAGGGCAGAAGCGTTCATGAACACTGAAGCTTTCTTT,CASRAEAFMNTEAFF,.,.,TRBJ1-1,TRBV6-1
TGTGCCAGCAGCCATCCCTACGAGCAGTACTTC,CASSHPYEQYF,.,.,TRBJ2-7,TRBV7-8
TGCAGTGTTGGCGGGCAGAAGGGCCCCTACGAGCAGTACTTC,CSVGGQKGPYEQYF,.,many,TRBJ2-7,TRBV20-1
TGTGCCAGCAGTTTAGGCGCTCTCAAGGGGGAGCTGTTTTTT,CASSLGALKGELFF,.,many,TRBJ2-2,TRBV12-3/TRBV12-4
TGTGCCAGCAGCCTAACAGAAATGAACACTGAAGCTTTCTTT,CASSLTEMNTEAFF,.,many,TRBJ1-1,TRBV7-8
TGTGCCAGTAGTACCCTTAGCGGGAGTATCTACGAGCAGTACTTC,CASSTLSGSIYEQYF,TRBD2,many,TRBJ2-7,TRBV19
TGTGCCAGCAGTTACTCGACAGGGAGGCCTAATTCACCCCTCCACTTT,CASSYSTGRPNSPLHF,TRBD1,many,TRBJ1-6,TRBV6-5
TGTGCCAGCACCGGGACTAGCGGGAGGCGCACAGATACGCAGTATTTT,CASTGTSGRRTDTQYF,TRBD2,few,TRBJ2-3,TRBV6-2/TRBV6-3
TGTGCCAGCACTCCGGGACAGGGCGGATCAGATACGCAGTATTTT,CASTPGQGGSDTQYF,TRBD1,few,TRBJ2-3,TRBV12-3/TRBV12-4
TGTGCCAGCAGTTCGGACAGGGTGAATGAAAAACTGTTTTTT,CASSSDRVNEKLFF,TRBD1,.,TRBJ1-4,TRBV28
TGTGCCAGCTCACCCGGGACCCTAGGAAACACCATATATTTT,CASSPGTLGNTIYF,.,many,TRBJ1-3,TRBV18
TGCAGCGTGAGCACCGGGATATATAACAATGAGCAGTTCTTC,CSVSTGIYNNEQFF,.,.,TRBJ2-1,TRBV29-1
TGTGCCAGCTCACCCTTTGCGGGACGTGCGGATGAGCAGTTCTTC,CASSPFAGRADEQFF,.,.,TRBJ2-1,TRBV18
TGCGCCAGCAGCCAAGATGGGCAGGGAGTATACAATGAGCAGTTCTTC,CASSQDGQGVYNEQFF,.,few,TRBJ2-1,TRBV4-3
TGCAGCGCAGCCGGGCCCCAGAGGAACACTGAAGCTTTCTTT,CSAAGPQRNTEAFF,.,.,TRBJ1-1,TRBV29-1
TGTGCCAGTAATGACGGGAGGGCCTACAATGAGCAGTTCTTC,CASNDGRAYNEQFF,TRBD2,.,TRBJ2-1,TRBV19
TGTGCCAGCAGTCTGCTTAGTCAGGGGGCTAAATCACCCCTCCACTTT,CASSLLSQGAKSPLHF,TRBD1,.,TRBJ1-6,TRBV27
TGTGCTAGTGGACCCGGGACAGGGGTCCACGAGCAGTACTTC,CASGPGTGVHEQYF,TRBD1,many,TRBJ2-7,TRBV12-5
TGTGCCAGCAGCCAAGCCCACAGGGAAAAAAACATTCAGTACTTC,CASSQAHREKNIQYF,.,few,TRBJ2-4,TRBV3-1
TGTGCCAGCAGCCAAGATCTCCCCAATTTGGCTAGCGGACACTCCTACGAGCAGTACTTC,CASSQDLPNLASGHSYEQYF,TRBD2,.,TRBJ2-7,TRBV4-2
TGTGCCAGCAGCCAAGGGTCAGCGGTTAATACAGAGACCCAGTACTTC,CASSQGSAVNTETQYF,.,.,TRBJ2-5,TRBV4-2
TGTGCCAGCAGCCTCACGACAGGAAAGCCCTTCGATGGCTACACCTTC,CASSLTTGKPFDGYTF,.,few,TRBJ1-2,TRBV3-1
TGCGCCAGCAGAGGGACTAGCGTTTACAATGAGCAGTTCTTC,CASRGTSVYNEQFF,TRBD2,many,TRBJ2-1,TRBV5-1
TGCAGTGCTCCTGGGACCACAACTAATGAAAAACTGTTTTTT,CSAPGTTTNEKLFF,.,many,TRBJ1-4,TRBV20-1
TGTGCCAGCAGCCCTCCCGGGAAGGCTACGTCCTACGAGCAGTACTTC,CASSPPGKATSYEQYF,.,few,TRBJ2-7,TRBV5-4
TGCAGCGTTGAAGGCGTGGGGAACACTGAAGCTTTCTTT,CSVEGVGNTEAFF,.,.,TRBJ1-1,TRBV29-1
TGTGCCAGCAGCTTCGCCGGGACAGGGGGCTCTGGAAACACCATATATTTT,CASSFAGTGGSGNTIYF,TRBD1,many,TRBJ1-3,TRBV9
TGTGCCAGCAGCCCTCAACTAGCGGGGGGGGAGACCCAGTACTTC,CASSPQLAGGETQYF,TRBD2,few,TRBJ2-5,TRBV7-2
TGTGCCAGCAGGCGTGCACAGGGCTTTGAAAAACTGTTTTTT,CASRRAQGFEKLFF,.,.,TRBJ1-4,TRBV27
TGTGCCAGCAGCAGACGGGGGACAGGGCTGGTCGAGCAGTACTTC,CASSRRGTGLVEQYF,TRBD1,.,TRBJ2-7,TRBV7-9
TGTGCCACTGAATCGAGATACGAGCAGTACTTC,CATESRYEQYF,.,few,TRBJ2-7,TRBV28
TGTGCCAGTAGTCTCGGGACAGCGAACACCGGGGAGCTGTTTTTT,CASSLGTANTGELFF,TRBD1,many,TRBJ2-2,TRBV19
TGTGCCAGTAAGTCAACAGGGGAAGATACGCAGTATTTT,CASKSTGEDTQYF,TRBD1,few,TRBJ2-3,TRBV19
TGTGCCAGCAGTTATCTTCAAGGACACACACGGTATTTT,CASSYLQGHTRYF,.,few,TRBJ2-3,TRBV6-2/TRBV6-3
TGTGCCAGCAGCTTAGCTGCGGAAAAGTACGAGCAGTACTTC,CASSLAAEKYEQYF,.,.,TRBJ2-7,TRBV7-2
TGTGCCAGTCTAGCGGGAGCCACAGATACGCAGTATTTT,CASLAGATDTQYF,TRBD2,many,TRBJ2-3,TRBV19
TGTGCCAGCAGCCAAGTGTGGGGGCCTAGCGGGAACACCGGGGAGCTGTTTTTT,CASSQVWGPSGNTGELFF,.,.,TRBJ2-2,TRBV4-2
TGTGCCAGCAGTTTCCTCCCCGGGGGAGGGAGCTCCTACGAGCAGTACTTC,CASSFLPGGGSSYEQYF,TRBD2,many,TRBJ2-7,TRBV27
TGTGCCAGCAGCTCCGGGGACAGGGTCCATGGCTACACCTTC,CASSSGDRVHGYTF,TRBD1,.,TRBJ1-2,TRBV28
TGTGCCAGCACCTACATCAGGGGGGCGTCTCCTGGGGCCAACGTCCTGACTTTC,CASTYIRGASPGANVLTF,.,.,TRBJ2-6,TRBV6-6
TGTGCCAGCAGCTTAGGGTTTGCCACAGATACGCAGTATTTT,CASSLGFATDTQYF,.,few,TRBJ2-3,TRBV7-2